A selection of T cell receptor beta chains follows, all from one sample in a study of control samples from healthy donors and cancer patients. Method: immunoSEQ multiplex PCR; TCRdb's copy keeps in-frame clones and lacks some. The sample shows around 57,000 clones, around 93% of them seen only once. Sequencing was performed on PBMCs. All receptors come from a man in his thirties or forties with colorectal cancer. Each CDR3 is given with its conserved first and last residue. Fields, in order: J gene, clone size, D gene, V gene, CDR3 protein, CDR3 DNA. The D gene is left open where the match is weak. Part of the rows lack a size; the others show once, few, many or a class for expanded clones.

TRBJ2-1,once,.,TRBV9,CASSVDPWKGRGLSSYNEQFF,TGTGCCAGCAGCGTAGACCCTTGGAAGGGGAGAGGACTAAGCTCCTACAATGAGCAGTTCTTC
TRBJ1-2,.,.,TRBV30,CAWSPDRNYGYTF,TGTGCCTGGAGTCCCGACAGGAACTATGGCTACACCTTC
TRBJ2-7,once,.,TRBV10-2,CASSDNSYEQYF,TGCGCCAGCAGCGACAACTCCTACGAGCAGTACTTC
TRBJ2-7,.,TRBD1,TRBV5-1,CASSPLSGQGKGEQYF,TGCGCCAGCAGCCCCCTTTCGGGACAGGGAAAGGGGGAGCAGTACTTC
TRBJ1-2,medium-sized,.,TRBV10-3,CAISHPRGGNYGYTF,TGTGCCATCAGCCACCCTAGGGGAGGGAACTATGGCTACACCTTC
TRBJ1-1,.,.,TRBV7-2,CASNWSEGMTEAFF,TGTGCCAGCAACTGGAGTGAGGGAATGACTGAAGCTTTCTTT
TRBJ1-5,.,TRBD1,TRBV6-4,CASLKEGQGARERNQPQHF,TGTGCCAGCTTAAAAGAGGGACAGGGGGCGCGGGAGCGGAATCAGCCCCAGCATTTT
TRBJ2-1,.,.,TRBV5-5,CASSSIGTGGWFF,TGTGCCAGCAGCTCAATAGGGACTGGCGGTTGGTTCTTC
TRBJ2-3,.,.,TRBV5-6,CASSLSPGDTQYF,TGTGCCAGCAGCTTGAGTCCCGGAGATACGCAGTATTTT
TRBJ1-1,.,.,TRBV11-2,CASSHFYSGRNTEAFF,TGTGCCAGCAGCCATTTTTACTCCGGGAGGAACACTGAAGCTTTCTTT
TRBJ2-1,.,TRBD1,TRBV10-2,CASSPGQGAFGGDNEQFF,TGCGCCAGCAGCCCGGGACAGGGGGCTTTCGGGGGGGACAATGAGCAGTTCTTC
TRBJ1-2,.,.,TRBV5-6,CASSLDRDYGYTF,TGTGCCAGCAGCTTGGACAGAGACTATGGCTACACCTTC
TRBJ1-6,.,.,TRBV6-1,CASSESTASYNSPLHF,TGTGCCAGCAGTGAATCGACAGCCTCCTATAATTCACCCCTCCACTTT
TRBJ2-4,.,.,TRBV4-1,CASSIRVGGIQYF,TGCGCCAGCAGTATAAGGGTTGGGGGCATTCAGTACTTC
TRBJ1-1,.,.,TRBV30,CACRDRGGNTEAFF,TGTGCCTGCAGAGACAGAGGAGGGAACACTGAAGCTTTCTTT
TRBJ1-5,.,.,TRBV7-9,CASSLELGPQHF,TGTGCCAGCAGCTTAGAATTGGGGCCCCAGCATTTT
TRBJ2-4,.,.,TRBV30,CAWSWTVRGKNIQYF,TGTGCCTGGAGTTGGACAGTCCGTGGCAAAAACATTCAGTACTTC
TRBJ1-3,.,.,TRBV7-2,CASSFQTGPGNTIYF,TGTGCCAGCAGCTTCCAGACGGGACCTGGAAACACCATATATTTT
TRBJ2-1,.,.,TRBV19,CASSIVHNEQFF,TGTGCCAGTAGTATAGTCCACAATGAGCAGTTCTTC
TRBJ1-2,once,.,TRBV7-2,CASSLEVRSNYGYTF,TGTGCCAGCAGCTTAGAGGTCAGATCTAACTATGGCTACACCTTC
TRBJ1-6,.,.,TRBV6-5,CASSYRGVGSPLHF,TGTGCCAGCAGTTACAGAGGGGTCGGTTCACCCCTCCACTTT
TRBJ1-2,.,.,TRBV30,CAWSSGGYYGYTF,TGTGCCTGGAGTTCGGGGGGCTACTATGGCTACACCTTC
TRBJ2-7,.,TRBD1,TRBV28,CASSLLGQGYEQYF,TGTGCCAGCAGTTTACTTGGACAGGGATACGAGCAGTACTTC
TRBJ2-5,.,.,TRBV4-1,CASSLSQGLSGETQYF,TGCGCCAGCAGCCTCTCACAGGGTCTCAGCGGGGAGACCCAGTACTTC
TRBJ1-4,.,TRBD1,TRBV30,CAWNINRGQLNEKLFF,TGTGCCTGGAATATTAACCGGGGACAGCTTAATGAAAAACTGTTTTTT
TRBJ2-3,.,.,TRBV30,CAWQTGFTQYF,TGTGCCTGGCAAACAGGGTTCACGCAGTATTTT
TRBJ1-2,.,TRBD1,TRBV4-1,CASSQGPRGGEGYGYTF,TGCGCCAGCAGCCAAGGACCCAGGGGGGGTGAGGGATATGGCTACACCTTC
TRBJ1-1,.,.,TRBV7-9,CASNLLGQSMNTEAFF,TGTGCCAGCAACCTACTAGGACAGTCCATGAACACTGAAGCTTTCTTT
TRBJ2-5,.,.,TRBV19,CASSMGHSDQQETQYF,TGTGCCAGTAGTATGGGACATTCCGACCAGCAAGAGACCCAGTACTTC
TRBJ1-1,.,.,TRBV2,CASSEQQPIRGTEAFF,TGTGCCAGCAGTGAACAACAGCCCATTAGAGGAACTGAAGCTTTCTTT
TRBJ1-1,.,TRBD1,TRBV5-1,CASSYEGAGTEAFF,TGCGCCAGCAGCTACGAGGGGGCAGGGACTGAAGCTTTCTTT
TRBJ2-1,.,TRBD2,TRBV10-2,CASSESTGTSGPLLSSYNEQFF,TGCGCCAGCAGTGAGTCGACCGGGACTAGCGGGCCTCTTCTAAGCTCCTACAATGAGCAGTTCTTC
TRBJ2-2,.,.,TRBV27,CASSLNRVTGELFF,TGTGCCAGCAGTTTAAATAGGGTCACCGGGGAGCTGTTTTTT
TRBJ2-1,.,TRBD2,TRBV9,CASSVLTSGDNEQFF,TGTGCCAGCAGCGTGTTGACTAGCGGGGACAATGAGCAGTTCTTC
TRBJ1-5,.,TRBD1,TRBV6-5,CASRKGAGQPQHF,TGTGCCAGCAGAAAGGGGGCAGGACAGCCCCAGCATTTT
TRBJ2-3,.,.,TRBV7-9,CASSSRNVGGDTQYF,TGTGCCAGCAGCTCTAGGAATGTGGGAGGAGATACGCAGTATTTT
TRBJ2-4,.,.,TRBV6-6,CASSYVRGEGNIQYF,TGTGCCAGCAGTTACGTCAGGGGCGAGGGAAACATTCAGTACTTC
TRBJ2-5,.,.,TRBV10-1,CASSESRDLETQYF,TGCGCCAGCAGTGAGTCGAGAGACTTGGAGACCCAGTACTTC
TRBJ1-1,.,.,TRBV7-5,CARITYTEAFF,TGTGCCAGAATCACTTACACTGAAGCTTTCTTT
TRBJ2-5,.,.,TRBV9,CASSAQGGEGETQYF,TGTGCCAGCAGCGCCCAGGGGGGAGAGGGAGAGACCCAGTACTTC
TRBJ2-7,.,.,TRBV5-6,CASLSFHYGAYEQYF,TGTGCCAGTCTAAGCTTTCACTACGGAGCCTACGAGCAGTACTTC
TRBJ2-2,.,.,TRBV19,CASSTTAISNTGELFF,TGTGCCAGTAGTACGACTGCAATCTCGAACACCGGGGAGCTGTTTTTT
TRBJ2-1,.,.,TRBV6-2/TRBV6-3,CASSYDGPSYNEQFF,TGTGCCAGCAGTTACGACGGACCGAGCTACAATGAGCAGTTCTTC
TRBJ2-5,.,TRBD1,TRBV6-1,CASSEIFSWTGQETQYF,TGTGCCAGCAGTGAAATTTTTTCCTGGACAGGGCAAGAGACCCAGTACTTC
TRBJ1-2,.,TRBD1,TRBV27,CASSLYGPGQGSRGYGYTF,TGTGCCAGCAGTTTATATGGACCGGGACAGGGGTCCCGAGGCTATGGCTACACCTTC
TRBJ1-2,.,TRBD1,TRBV3-1/TRBV3-2,CASSHWQGDGYTF,TGTGCCAGCAGCCATTGGCAGGGGGATGGCTACACCTTC
TRBJ1-2,.,.,TRBV9,CASSVGPNGYTF,TGTGCCAGCAGCGTAGGGCCCAATGGCTACACCTTC
TRBJ1-2,once,.,TRBV7-9,CASSLGQNPNYGYTF,TGTGCCAGCAGCTTAGGACAGAATCCTAACTATGGCTACACCTTC
TRBJ2-7,.,.,TRBV23-1,CASSQSLEGVSYEQYF,TGCGCCAGCAGTCAATCCCTGGAGGGGGTCTCGTACGAGCAGTACTTC
TRBJ1-3,.,.,TRBV4-1,CASSQEKSGINLGTGNTIYF,TGCGCCAGCAGCCAAGAGAAGTCAGGGATTAACCTTGGGACCGGAAACACCATATATTTT
TRBJ2-1,.,.,TRBV5-4,CASSLGLVRDGPYNEQFF,TGTGCCAGCAGCTTGGGGTTGGTACGGGACGGACCCTACAATGAGCAGTTCTTC
TRBJ2-1,.,.,TRBV5-8,CASSSGTDLNREFF,TGTGCCAGCAGCTCCGGGACGGACCTCAATAGGGAGTTCTTC
TRBJ2-3,.,TRBD2,TRBV10-1,CASSEGSGGADLQYF,TGCGCCAGCAGTGAGGGTAGCGGGGGGGCAGACTTGCAGTATTTT
TRBJ1-1,.,.,TRBV5-1,CASSLGSGTGNTEAFF,TGCGCCAGCAGCTTGGGATCGGGAACAGGGAACACTGAAGCTTTCTTT